These T cell receptor beta chains were read from a single sample in a study of T cell responses to AZD1222 COVID-19 vaccine. Profiling relied on immunoSEQ multiplex PCR, and the TCRdb table lists in-frame clones only, not all of them. The sample comprises 130,000 to 150,000 clones, roughly nine tenths of which are singletons, and 1.4% to 1.5% rests with the top ten. The material sequenced was peripheral blood, taken on day 0 of AZD1222 vaccination. The origin of the receptors is an adult in good health. The CDR3 runs from the conserved cysteine through the conserved F or W. A D gene is named only where the DNA matches it firmly. The size field is filled for only some rows; it gives once, few, many or a size class.

d_call,clone_size,j_call,v_call,cdr3_length,cdr3_aa,cdr3_nt
TRBD1,NA,TRBJ2-1,TRBV7-6,15,CASSQDRGDYNEQFF,TGTGCCAGCAGCCAGGACAGGGGGGACTACAATGAGCAGTTCTTC
NA,NA,TRBJ1-3,TRBV18,18,CASSPLVQAGRPGNTIYF,TGTGCCAGCTCACCATTAGTGCAAGCAGGGCGACCTGGAAACACCATATATTTT
NA,once,TRBJ2-7,TRBV27,10,CASAPLGQYF,TGTGCCAGCGCGCCCCTCGGGCAGTACTTC
NA,NA,TRBJ2-2,TRBV24-1,15,CATGPRWGHTGELFF,TGTGCCACAGGGCCTCGATGGGGCCACACCGGGGAGCTGTTTTTT
NA,NA,TRBJ1-2,TRBV7-2,15,CASSLQVGPEDGYTF,TGTGCCAGCAGCTTACAGGTTGGCCCCGAGGATGGCTACACCTTC
NA,NA,TRBJ2-7,TRBV11-3,11,CASSPDREQYF,TGTGCCAGCAGCCCCGACCGCGAGCAGTACTTC
TRBD2,NA,TRBJ2-1,TRBV7-3,16,CASSSTSASSYNEQFF,TGTGCCAGCAGCTCTACTAGCGCCTCCTCCTACAATGAGCAGTTCTTC
TRBD2,NA,TRBJ2-2,TRBV7-9,17,CASSLGLTSEDTGELFF,TGTGCCAGCAGCTTAGGTCTGACTAGCGAAGACACCGGGGAGCTGTTTTTT
NA,NA,TRBJ2-1,TRBV10-1,12,CASSDYPNEQFF,TGCGCCAGCAGTGACTACCCCAATGAGCAGTTCTTC
NA,few,TRBJ2-1,TRBV12-3/TRBV12-4,12,CASTPAWGVQFF,TGTGCCAGCACCCCTGCCTGGGGGGTACAGTTCTTC
TRBD1,NA,TRBJ1-2,TRBV5-6,16,CASSRGTGRGGDGYTF,TGTGCCAGCAGCCGCGGGACAGGTAGAGGCGGGGATGGCTACACCTTC
TRBD1,NA,TRBJ2-3,TRBV7-8,16,CASSPGAGGAGDTQYF,TGTGCCAGCAGCCCCGGGGCAGGGGGCGCCGGGGATACGCAGTATTTT
NA,NA,TRBJ2-2,TRBV7-2,15,CASSLTQGYTGELFF,TGTGCCAGCAGCTTAACACAGGGCTACACCGGGGAGCTGTTTTTT
NA,NA,TRBJ2-5,TRBV25-1,11,CASRQGETQYF,TGTGCCAGCAGACAGGGAGAGACCCAGTACTTC
NA,NA,TRBJ2-4,TRBV5-1,15,CASPGSRAQRNIQYF,TGCGCCAGTCCCGGATCCAGGGCGCAGAGAAACATTCAGTACTTC
NA,NA,TRBJ2-1,TRBV30,18,CAWSVRRGEGISYNEQFF,TGTGCCTGGAGTGTACGTCGCGGAGAGGGTATCTCCTACAATGAGCAGTTCTTC
TRBD2,NA,TRBJ2-3,TRBV9,14,CASSSRLALDTQYF,TGTGCCAGCAGCAGCCGACTAGCCTTGGATACGCAGTATTTT
TRBD1,NA,TRBJ1-2,TRBV10-3,12,CAISGQGYGYTF,TGTGCCATCAGTGGACAGGGGTACGGCTACACCTTC
NA,NA,TRBJ2-3,TRBV7-2,16,CASSLGPSGSTDTQYF,TGTGCCAGCAGCTTAGGACCCTCCGGTAGCACAGATACGCAGTATTTT
NA,NA,TRBJ1-6,TRBV19,13,CASSEQVNSPLHF,TGTGCCAGTAGTGAACAGGTTAATTCACCCCTCCACTTT
NA,NA,TRBJ2-2,TRBV6-1,13,CASSDTLHRELFF,TGTGCCAGCAGTGATACTCTCCACCGGGAGCTGTTTTTT
TRBD1,NA,TRBJ1-4,TRBV7-9,14,CASRTGQANEKLFF,TGTGCCAGCAGAACCGGACAGGCAAATGAAAAACTGTTTTTT
TRBD2,NA,TRBJ2-1,TRBV6-5,14,CASSYSGLDQGWFF,TGTGCCAGCAGTTACTCGGGACTAGACCAAGGGTGGTTCTTC
NA,NA,TRBJ1-1,TRBV7-2,14,CASSLFVMNTEAFF,TGTGCCAGCAGCTTATTTGTGATGAACACTGAAGCTTTCTTT
NA,NA,TRBJ2-5,TRBV18,17,CASSPPWGGRFKETQYF,TGTGCCAGCTCACCACCTTGGGGGGGCCGTTTTAAAGAGACCCAGTACTTC
NA,NA,TRBJ1-4,TRBV27,14,CASSPGLHLEKLFF,TGTGCCAGCAGCCCGGGACTCCACCTAGAAAAACTGTTTTTT
NA,NA,TRBJ1-2,TRBV5-6,15,CASSLEFRGTYGYTF,TGTGCCAGCAGCTTGGAGTTCAGGGGTACCTATGGCTACACCTTC
TRBD1,NA,TRBJ1-1,TRBV11-3,15,CASSLETGEYTEAFF,TGTGCCAGCAGCTTAGAAACAGGGGAATACACTGAAGCTTTCTTT
TRBD2,NA,TRBJ2-5,TRBV28,15,CASSFGSGTQETQYF,TGTGCCAGCAGTTTTGGTAGCGGGACCCAAGAGACCCAGTACTTC
NA,NA,TRBJ1-5,TRBV19,14,CASSIQARDQPQHF,TGTGCCAGTAGTATACAGGCGAGGGATCAGCCCCAGCATTTT
TRBD1,few,TRBJ1-5,TRBV7-2,15,CASSLDNRGNQPQHF,TGTGCCAGCAGCTTAGACAACAGGGGTAACCAGCCCCAGCATTTT
TRBD1,NA,TRBJ1-2,TRBV27,14,CASSSGTGIYGYTF,TGTGCCAGCAGTTCCGGGACAGGGATCTATGGCTACACCTTC
TRBD2,NA,TRBJ2-1,TRBV15,17,CATSRDPGLGSYNEQFF,TGTGCCACCAGCAGAGACCCGGGACTAGGGTCCTACAATGAGCAGTTCTTC
TRBD1,NA,TRBJ1-2,TRBV4-3,17,CASSQEAQGVRFYGYTF,TGCGCCAGCAGCCAAGAGGCGCAGGGGGTGAGGTTTTATGGCTACACCTTC
TRBD2,once,TRBJ2-1,TRBV27,17,CASTPRGTSPAGNEQFF,TGTGCCAGCACTCCGCGGGGGACTAGCCCCGCGGGGAATGAGCAGTTCTTC
NA,NA,TRBJ2-1,TRBV11-2,11,CASSFLNEQFF,TGTGCCAGCAGCTTCTTAAATGAGCAGTTCTTC
NA,NA,TRBJ1-2,TRBV15,15,CATSRVADRIHGYTF,TGTGCCACCAGCAGAGTTGCCGACAGGATCCATGGCTACACCTTC
NA,NA,TRBJ1-5,TRBV27,16,CASSLSKGEINQPQHF,TGTGCCAGCAGTTTATCGAAAGGTGAGATCAATCAGCCCCAGCATTTT
TRBD1,NA,TRBJ2-6,TRBV7-3,18,CASSPWTGGSSGANVLTF,TGTGCCAGCAGCCCTTGGACAGGGGGGAGCTCTGGGGCCAACGTCCTGACTTTC
NA,NA,TRBJ2-7,TRBV18,14,CASSPRGASYEQYF,TGTGCCAGCTCACCACGGGGGGCGTCCTACGAGCAGTACTTC
NA,NA,TRBJ1-6,TRBV7-2,15,CASSLSASFNSPLHF,TGTGCCAGCAGCCTATCGGCATCTTTTAATTCACCCCTCCACTTT
NA,NA,TRBJ1-1,TRBV27,14,CASSSPGAGTEAFF,TGTGCCAGCAGCTCCCCCGGGGCAGGGACTGAAGCTTTCTTT
NA,NA,TRBJ1-2,TRBV6-1,14,CASRDAGLYYGYTF,TGTGCCAGCAGGGACGCGGGGCTTTACTATGGCTACACCTTC
TRBD1,few,TRBJ1-1,TRBV7-8,14,CASSLFQGETEAFF,TGTGCCAGCAGCTTATTCCAGGGGGAAACTGAAGCTTTCTTT
NA,few,TRBJ1-4,TRBV19,18,CASSARAGPTPTNEKLFF,TGTGCCAGTAGCGCTAGGGCGGGTCCCACCCCAACTAATGAAAAACTGTTTTTT
NA,NA,TRBJ2-7,TRBV28,14,CASTETLRTYEQYF,TGTGCCAGCACCGAGACACTTCGCACCTACGAGCAGTACTTC
NA,NA,TRBJ2-5,TRBV2,15,CASSDAGTAVETQYF,TGTGCCAGCAGTGACGCGGGGACGGCGGTAGAGACCCAGTACTTC
NA,NA,TRBJ2-2,TRBV27,11,CASKNTGELFF,TGTGCCAGCAAAAACACCGGGGAGCTGTTTTTT
NA,NA,TRBJ2-3,TRBV11-1,16,CASSLAGALSTDTQYF,TGTGCCAGCAGCTTAGCGGGGGCCCTCAGCACAGATACGCAGTATTTT
NA,once,TRBJ1-1,TRBV4-1,16,CASSQDQGRVATEAFF,TGCGCCAGCAGCCAAGATCAGGGCAGGGTAGCAACTGAAGCTTTCTTT
NA,NA,TRBJ2-7,TRBV11-2,12,CASSHISYEQYF,TGTGCCAGCAGCCATATCTCCTACGAGCAGTACTTC
NA,NA,TRBJ1-1,TRBV9,13,CASSVLGSTEAFF,TGTGCCAGCAGCGTACTAGGTAGCACTGAAGCTTTCTTT
TRBD1,NA,TRBJ1-1,TRBV10-1,18,CASSESDRDRGAGGEAFF,TGCGCCAGCAGTGAGTCCGACCGGGACAGGGGAGCGGGTGGAGAAGCTTTCTTT
NA,once,TRBJ2-2,TRBV7-3,14,CASSLNRAAGELFF,TGTGCCAGCAGCTTAAATAGGGCGGCCGGGGAGCTGTTTTTT
NA,NA,TRBJ1-5,TRBV5-5,15,CASSLGGISNQPQHF,TGTGCCAGCAGCTTGGGAGGGATTAGCAATCAGCCCCAGCATTTT